A single sample is the source of the 7 T cell receptor beta chains below, sequenced in a study of blood T cell repertoires in COVID-19. The assay was immunoSEQ multiplex PCR, and TCRdb's table has in-frame clones only and misses some. The repertoire has tens of thousands of clones, about 76% of them found once; the top ten carry around 30%. Sequenced: peripheral blood. These receptors all stem from a human donor in a cohort sampled during active COVID-19.

The V gene is TRBV9, the J gene TRBJ2-1; D is perhaps TRBD2 (5 bases). Trimming stripped 2 bases from V and 7 bases from J, with 13 bases between. CDR1 is SGDLS, CDR2 YYNGEE, per germline. The CDR3 is 14 residues long. CDR3 nucleotide sequence: TGTGCCAGCAGCGTCGGCCCTCGGGATAATGAGCAGTTCTTC. It codes for CASSVGPRDNEQFF.

The rearrangement uses TRBV9 and TRBJ2-7; 10 nucleotides agree with TRBD1. Per the germline V gene, CDR1 is SGDLS and CDR2 is YYNGEE. The CDR3 length is 14 residues. V lost 2 bases and J lost 6; bases outside the gene matches: 5. As DNA, the CDR3 is TGTGCCAGCAGCGTCCGGGACAGGGGAAGCGAGCAGTACTTC. This sequence encodes CASSVRDRGSEQYF.

V usage is TRBV7-9 and J usage is TRBJ2-3; 7 nucleotides align to TRBD2. V shed 9 bases, J shed 0 bases, and the junction held 6 bases outside the gene matches. Germline-derived CDR1 and CDR2 are SEHNR and FQNEAQ (reference sequence). This CDR3 is 14 amino acids long. CDR3 loop: CASTGRGSTDTQYF. CDR3 bases: TGTGCCAGTACGGGGCGGGGGAGCACAGATACGCAGTATTTT.

The CDR3 spells CASSLGSGSYNEQFF. The CDR3 nucleotides read TGTGCCAGCAGCTTGGGTAGCGGGAGTTACAATGAGCAGTTCTTC. V is TRBV7-3 and J is TRBJ2-1; 9 bases are a match to TRBD2. V shed 3 bases and J 4 bases; nucleotides not matched to a gene: 4. CDR3 size: 15 residues. Germline loops: CDR1 SGHTA, CDR2 FQGTGA.

This clone was seen more than once but under ten times. The chain is built from TRBV6-2 or TRBV6-3 and TRBJ2-1; the D gene is possibly TRBD1 (5 bases). Germline-derived CDR1 and CDR2 are MNHEY and SVGEGT. V was trimmed by 2 bases and J by 0 bases, leaving 8 bases between them. This CDR3 comprises 15 residues. CDR3 loop: CASSYHRNSYNEQFF. The CDR3 DNA reads as TGTGCCAGCAGTTACCACAGGAACTCCTACAATGAGCAGTTCTTC.

The rearrangement links TRBV7-2 to TRBJ2-7; D possibly corresponds to TRBD1 (5 bases). Between the trimmed V and J ends, which lost 8 bases and 5 bases, there was a span of 16 bases. The CDR3 extends over 13 amino acids. CDR1 and CDR2 (germline): SGHTA, FQGNSA. The CDR3 coding sequence is TGTGCCAGCTCCTTAGGCAGGGCCCACGAGCAGTACTTC. Its translation: CASSLGRAHEQYF.

This chain connects TRBV9 to TRBJ1-1; tentative D call: TRBD1 (6 bases). The V end lost 3 bases, the J end lost 7 bases, and 10 bases lay between the germline ends. The CDR3 has 12 residues. Germline values: CDR1 SGDLS, CDR2 YYNGEE. This CDR3 reads CASSAQQGEAFF. CDR3 sequence (DNA): TGTGCCAGCAGCGCTCAACAGGGTGAAGCTTTCTTT.